These 27 T cell receptor beta chains were all obtained from the same sample, sequenced in a study of Ad26.COV2.S vaccination and SARS-CoV-2 variants. As to treatment: some 20 received Ad26.COV2.S at low or high dose, single or two shots; five or six received placebo; per-sample allocation not given. All samples were drawn on day 63, counting from the first vaccine or placebo injection. Profiled with immunoSEQ multiplex PCR; TCRdb holds only in-frame clones, not every one. The sample has 450,000 to 550,000 clones, 70% to 90% seen once. Sequences were derived from peripheral blood, sampled in a trial of Ad26.COV2.S vaccine versus placebo. The origin of the receptors is a person between 18 and 65 years old who received the Ad26.COV2.S COVID-19 vaccine or a placebo.

V is TRBV4-3 and J is TRBJ2-7, with D possibly being TRBD2 (5 bases). In germline, CDR1 is LGHNA, CDR2 YSLEER. CDR3 length: 16 amino acids. V was shortened by 0 bases and J by 7 bases, with 19 bases between the two germline ends. The DNA of the CDR3 is TGCGCCAGCAGCCAAGAAGTACTAGTTTTGTCCGGGGAGCAGTACTTC. It specifies CASSQEVLVLSGEQYF.

The chain is built from TRBV7-2 and TRBJ2-7; D call uncertain. Trimming shortened V by 3 bases and J by 4 bases, and 10 bases separated the two germline ends. The CDR3 covers 13 residues. Germline CDR1 and CDR2: SGHTA and FQGNSA. CDR3 sequence (DNA): TGTGCCAGCAGCTTCCTAGTTCTTTACGAGCAGTACTTC. It encodes CASSFLVLYEQYF. Full variable domain (missing parts from reference TRBV7-2 and TRBJ2-7): GAGVSQSPSNKVTEKGKDVELRCDPISGHTALYWYRQSLGQGLEFLIYFQGNSAPDKSGLPSDRFSAERTGGSVSTLTIQRTQQEDSAVYLCASSFLVLYEQYFGPGTRLTVT.

This chain uses TRBV5-4 with TRBJ2-7, with D possibly TRBD2 on 6 matching bases. The germline CDR1 and CDR2 sequences are SGHNT and YYREEE (reference sequence). The CDR3 totals 17 residues. The ends were cut back, 4 bases at V and 3 bases at J, with 23 bases in the middle. CDR3 nucleotides: TGTGCCAGCAGCCCGGGACTCCGATCAACAACAATCTACGAGCAGTACTTC. The encoded protein is CASSPGLRSTTIYEQYF. The full variable domain, rest sourced from reference TRBV5-4 and TRBJ2-7, is ETGVTQSPTHLIKTRGQQVTLRCSSQSGHNTVSWYQQALGQGPQFIFQYYREEENGRGNFPPRFSGLQFPNYSSELNVNALELDDSALYLCASSPGLRSTTIYEQYFGPGTRLTVT.

This sequence joins TRBV28 and TRBJ2-6; TRBD1 aligns across 10 bases. The CDR3 length is 18 residues. CDR1 is MDHEN, CDR2 SYDVKM, per germline. Trimming took 3 bases from V and 2 from J; bases not matched to a gene: 7. CDR3 nucleotide sequence: TGTGCCAGCAGTTTCCTAGGGGGACAGGGGACTGGGGCCAACGTCCTGACTTTC. Translating it yields CASSFLGGQGTGANVLTF. The full variable domain, completed using reference TRBV28 and TRBJ2-6, is DVKVTQSSRYLVKRTGEKVFLECVQDMDHENMFWYRQDPGLGLRLIYFSYDVKMKEKGDIPEGYSVSREKKERFSLILESASTNQTSMYLCASSFLGGQGTGANVLTFGAGSRLTVL.

The J gene is TRBJ1-3, the V gene TRBV6-2 or TRBV6-3; no definite D call. The CDR3 consists of 13 residues. Per germline, CDR1 MNHEY and CDR2 SVGEGT. With 6 bases removed from V and 2 bases from J, the gap between germline ends came to 8 bases. The CDR3 coding sequence is TGTGCCAGCAGCCACAAGCCTGGAAACACCATATATTTT. Encoded protein: CASSHKPGNTIYF.

This chain uses TRBV6-5 with TRBJ1-1, with a possible D match to TRBD1 (6 bases). CDR3 length equals 15 residues. CDR1 and CDR2 (germline): MNHEY, SVGAGI. The germline V and J ends were trimmed by 4 bases and 4 bases, with 16 bases remaining between them. The CDR3 here is CASSSPEQGRTEAFF. CDR3 bases: TGTGCCAGCAGTTCCCCCGAACAGGGACGCACTGAAGCTTTCTTT.

The V gene is TRBV6-2 or TRBV6-3, the J gene TRBJ2-1; no clear D. The CDR3 is 11 amino acids. The germline V gene encodes CDR1 MNHEY and CDR2 SVGEGT. Trimming took off 5 bases at V and 7 bases at J, with 6 bases between the two ends. In nucleotides, the CDR3 is TGTGCCAGCAGTCAGGCGAATGAGCAGTTCTTC. Amino acids: CASSQANEQFF.

This clone was observed once. The rearrangement uses TRBV19 and TRBJ2-3; TRBD2 aligns across 13 bases. Germline assignment: CDR1 LNHDA and CDR2 SQIVND (reference sequence). This CDR3 has 16 amino acids. J was trimmed by 3 bases and V by 3 bases; bases with no gene match: 3. CDR3 nucleotides: TGTGCCAGTAGTATCCAGACTAGCGGGGGGACAGATACGCAGTATTTT. Its protein is CASSIQTSGGTDTQYF.

The chain employs TRBV19 and TRBJ1-1, with 8 bases lining up with TRBD1. CDR1 and CDR2 from the germline V gene are LNHDA and SQIVND (reference sequence). The CDR3 has 13 amino acids. V was clipped by 4 bases and J by 12 bases; unmatched bases: 10. CDR3 protein: CASSKDRGSETFF. CDR3 DNA: TGTGCCAGTAGTAAAGACAGGGGATCAGAAACTTTCTTT.

The chain couples TRBV5-1 to TRBJ1-1; a possible D gene is TRBD1 (6 bases). The V and J ends lost 0 bases and 0 bases respectively, with 12 bases between them. CDR1 SGHRS and CDR2 YFSETQ come from the germline V gene. The CDR3 runs to 16 residues. The CDR3 DNA follows: TGCGCCAGCAGCTTGGTTTCGGGGGCGATGAACACTGAAGCTTTCTTT. Protein product: CASSLVSGAMNTEAFF.

This sequence joins TRBV28 and TRBJ2-7; 13 bases align to TRBD2. V shed 7 bases and J 3 bases; nucleotides not matched to a gene: 6. CDR1 is MDHEN and CDR2 is SYDVKM in the germline V gene. The CDR3 covers 15 residues. CDR3 sequence reads: CASTPGTSGIYEQYF. In nucleotides, the CDR3 is TGTGCCAGCACCCCCGGGACTAGCGGGATCTACGAGCAGTACTTC.

This clone was picked up one time. V gene TRBV6-5 combines with J gene TRBJ2-7; 7 nucleotides match TRBD2. The germline gives CDR1 MNHEY, CDR2 SVGAGI. The CDR3 runs 13 residues. J lost 4 bases, V lost 2 bases, and 2 bases had no gene match. This chain's CDR3 is CASSYGLEYEQYF. DNA for the CDR3: TGTGCCAGCAGTTACGGACTAGAGTACGAGCAGTACTTC.

The gene calls are TRBV18 and TRBJ2-3; 11 bases map to TRBD2. This CDR3 has 19 amino acids. Trimming removed 3 bases from V and 0 bases from J; junction bases left unmatched: 11. Germline lookup yields CDR1 KGHSH and CDR2 LQKENI. The CDR3 DNA sequence: TGTGCCAGCTCACCTCCTTCTCTAGCGGGGGGCGCTAGCACAGATACGCAGTATTTT. This codes for CASSPPSLAGGASTDTQYF.

The genes are TRBV27 and TRBJ1-1, with TRBD1 as a possible D gene (6 bases). V dropped 6 bases and J dropped 5 bases, with 19 bases sitting between them. This CDR3 has 15 residues. The V gene's germline CDR1 is MNHEY and CDR2 SMNVEV (reference sequence). CDR3 residues: CASSTSRRGMTEAFF. CDR3 sequence (DNA): TGTGCCAGCAGCACTTCGCGCAGGGGCATGACTGAAGCTTTCTTT.

The chain uses TRBV18 and TRBJ1-5; D not resolved. The CDR3 covers 15 residues. Germline CDR1 is KGHSH and CDR2 is LQKENI. Trimming pared 3 bases from V and 5 bases from J, leaving 14 bases between. The CDR3 nucleotides are TGTGCCAGCTCACCGATAGCCACAAGAGATCAGCCCCAGCATTTT. Amino acid sequence: CASSPIATRDQPQHF.

The chain is built from TRBV2 and TRBJ2-2; 7 bases agree with TRBD1. There are 13 residues in the CDR3. CDR1 and CDR2 from the germline V gene are SNHLY and FYNNEI. Losses at the gene ends were 7 bases for V and 5 bases for J; bases not matched to a gene: 4. The CDR3 DNA follows: TGTGCCAGCAATACAGGGGTTACCGGGGAGCTGTTTTTT. Protein: CASNTGVTGELFF.

The V call is TRBV7-8, the J call TRBJ2-1; 10 bases match TRBD2. CDR1 SGHVS and CDR2 FQNEAQ come from the germline V gene. The CDR3 contains 18 residues. Germline trimming cut 1 base from V and 2 bases from J; bases unmatched to any gene: 8. The CDR3: CASSLVDSGRSPYNEQFF. CDR3 nucleotides: TGTGCCAGCAGCTTAGTAGATAGCGGGAGGTCCCCCTACAATGAGCAGTTCTTC.

The CDR3 coding sequence is TGTGCCAGCAGCGGGCTGCGTTTCGGCTACACCTTC. Its translation: CASSGLRFGYTF. The chain employs TRBV2 and TRBJ1-2; D remains unclear. This CDR3 contains 12 residues. Germline lookup yields CDR1 SNHLY and CDR2 FYNNEI. V lost 6 bases and J 8 bases, leaving 13 bases between the germline ends.

The chain uses TRBV19 and TRBJ1-2, with 7 bases identical to TRBD1. Trimming removed 5 bases from V and 4 bases from J; junction bases left unmatched: 7. CDR1 and CDR2 (germline): LNHDA, SQIVND (reference sequence). This CDR3 is 14 amino acids long. In nucleotides, the CDR3 is TGTGCCAGTAGTTCACCGGACAGGTTCTATGGCTACACCTTC. The encoded protein is CASSSPDRFYGYTF.

The rearrangement joins TRBV18 to TRBJ2-5, with D possibly matching TRBD2 (5 bases). Germline values: CDR1 KGHSH, CDR2 LQKENI. The CDR3 extends over 13 amino acids. The ends were cut back, 3 bases at V and 3 bases at J, with 8 bases in the middle. The CDR3 DNA follows: TGTGCCAGCTCACCTACTAGGGAAGAGACCCAGTACTTC. Protein product: CASSPTREETQYF.

Note on this clone: At one boundary the junction diverges from the germline segment, which might be a read error. The chain carries TRBV4-3 and TRBJ2-2, with TRBD1 as a possible D gene (6 bases). Germline loops: CDR1 LGHNA, CDR2 YSLEER. The CDR3 runs to 16 residues. This chain's CDR3 is CASSQDRGYSTRELFF. CDR3 DNA sequence: TGCGCCAGCAGCCAAGACAGGGGCTACTCCACCCGGGAGCTGTTTTTT.

This chain joins TRBV29-1 and TRBJ2-2; 9 bases are a match to TRBD2. CDR1 SQVTM and CDR2 ANQGSEA come from the germline V gene. J gave up 2 bases and V 7 bases, and 17 bases lay outside the gene matches. The CDR3 loop spans 18 amino acids. The DNA of the CDR3 is TGCAGCGCCGGGATAGCGGGAGTGGGGATCTTAAACACCGGGGAGCTGTTTTTT. Its protein is CSAGIAGVGILNTGELFF.

The CDR3: CASSPRLAGRHEQFF. The DNA for the CDR3 is TGTGCCAGCAGCCCACGTTTAGCGGGAAGGCATGAGCAGTTCTTC. The chain employs TRBV6-4 and TRBJ2-1; 8 bases agree with TRBD2. The CDR3 is made up of 15 amino acids. Germline V gene sequence: CDR1 MRHNA, CDR2 SNTAGT. The junction had 12 bases not matched to a gene; V was cut back by 6 bases and J by 8 bases.

DNA for the CDR3: TGTGCCAGCTCACTAGCGACAGATCCACAATATGGCTACACCTTC. Protein product: CASSLATDPQYGYTF. The chain couples TRBV18 to TRBJ1-2, with D possibly matching TRBD1 (5 bases). The CDR3 is made up of 15 amino acids. Germline-derived CDR1 and CDR2 are KGHSH and LQKENI. V shed 4 bases and J shed 5 bases, with 17 bases lying between them. Full variable domain (rest looked up from reference TRBV18 and TRBJ1-2): NAGVMQNPRHLVRRRGQEARLRCSPMKGHSHVYWYRQLPEEGLKFMVYLQKENIIDESGMPKERFSAEFPKEGPSILRIQQVVRGDSAAYFCASSLATDPQYGYTFGSGTRLTVV.

V gene TRBV6-5 combines with J gene TRBJ1-1; D is perhaps TRBD1 (5 bases). From germline, CDR1 is MNHEY and CDR2 SVGAGI. V lost 7 bases to trimming and J lost 7 bases, with 19 bases between them. This CDR3 has 14 residues. CDR3 bases: TGTGCCAGCATCCGGGGACTTAACCAAGGTGAAGCTTTCTTT. Amino acid sequence: CASIRGLNQGEAFF.

Note on this clone: The CDR3 does not close with the conserved phenylalanine or tryptophan, likely indicating a read error. No DNA is shown, since the ends of the CDR3 on it are uncertain; the CDR3 is the one TCRdb lists. The chain recombines TRBV2 with TRBJ2-7; TRBD1, the table's D call, was not compared with the DNA. Germline CDR1 SNHLY, CDR2 FYNNEI. The CDR3 is 11 amino acids in total, end residues counted. CDR3 sequence: CASSVRTAEAI.

The genes are TRBV6-2 or TRBV6-3 and TRBJ1-5; D is undetermined. Germline V gene data show CDR1 as MNHEY and CDR2 as SVGEGT. V shed 4 bases and J shed 4 bases, with 14 bases lying between them. This CDR3 comprises 15 residues. The CDR3 DNA is TGTGCCAGCAGTTTGACCGGGGTTCAGAATCAGCCCCAGCATTTT. Protein product: CASSLTGVQNQPQHF.